The rows below give T cell receptor beta chains drawn from one sample of a study of blood T cells in healthy people across ages. From the 5' RACE reads, TCRdb called clonotypes with MiXCR, one entry per CDR3 protein. This table has roughly 800,000 distinct CDR3 sequences, 20% to 25% appearing once. These sequences were also reported in another study, on T cells of mothers and their children.

Specimen: blood. The origin of the receptors is a boy aged 5-17 years in good health. The CDR3 runs from the conserved cysteine through the conserved F or W. A D gene is named only where the DNA matches it firmly. Only part of the rows carry a size: once, few, many, or a class if the clone is expanded.

j_call | clone_size | v_call | d_call | cdr3_aa | cdr3_nt
TRBJ1-1 | - | TRBV5-5 | - | CASSFEAGRAEAFF | TGTGCCAGCAGCTTTGAGGCAGGTCGCGCTGAAGCTTTCTTT
TRBJ2-5 | - | TRBV12-3/TRBV12-4 | - | CASSTQGIWQKTQYF | TGTGCCAGCAGCACCCAGGGGATTTGGCAAAAGACCCAGTACTTC
TRBJ2-5 | - | TRBV3-1 | - | CASSQDLSEETQYF | TGTGCCAGCAGCCAAGATTTGAGCGAAGAGACCCAGTACTTC
TRBJ1-2 | few | TRBV27 | - | CASSLSPGYGYTF | TGTGCCAGCAGTTTATCCCCGGGCTATGGCTACACCTTC
TRBJ2-7 | few | TRBV7-9 | - | CASSLQGGPTYEQYF | TGTGCCAGCAGCTTACAAGGCGGGCCCACCTACGAGCAGTACTTC
TRBJ2-1 | - | TRBV2 | - | CASSEWVSEYNEQFF | TGTGCCAGCAGTGAATGGGTTAGCGAGTACAATGAGCAGTTCTTC
TRBJ2-7 | - | TRBV7-2 | - | CASSFDYPSYEQYF | TGTGCCAGCAGCTTTGACTACCCCTCCTACGAGCAGTACTTC
TRBJ2-3 | few | TRBV7-9 | - | CASSPPYVSGTVSTDTQYF | TGTGCCAGCAGCCCCCCTTACGTCAGCGGGACAGTAAGCACAGATACGCAGTATTTT
TRBJ2-1 | - | TRBV6-1 | TRBD1 | CASRGLTGGSQSNEQFF | TGTGCCAGCAGGGGCCTCACAGGGGGTAGTCAGTCCAATGAGCAGTTCTTC
TRBJ1-2 | few | TRBV9 | - | CASSVSGSPNYGYTF | TGTGCCAGCAGCGTGAGTGGATCTCCGAACTATGGCTACACCTTC
TRBJ2-7 | - | TRBV20-1 | TRBD2 | CSARDPRAGGLYEQYF | TGCAGTGCTAGAGATCCTCGGGCGGGGGGCCTCTACGAGCAGTACTTC
TRBJ2-5 | few | TRBV3-1 | - | CASSQEGGPEKTQYF | TGTGCCAGCAGCCAAGAAGGGGGTCCCGAGAAGACCCAGTACTTC
TRBJ2-5 | - | TRBV20-1 | - | CSASEGETQYF | TGCAGTGCTTCCGAAGGGGAGACCCAGTACTTC
TRBJ2-7 | - | TRBV5-1 | TRBD2 | CASSLGGLAGEYEQYF | TGCGCCAGCAGCTTGGGGGGACTAGCGGGTGAATACGAGCAGTACTTC
TRBJ2-1 | few | TRBV12-3/TRBV12-4 | - | CASISSVRLEGEQFF | TGTGCCAGCATTAGCTCAGTACGCCTGGAAGGGGAGCAGTTCTTC
TRBJ2-7 | - | TRBV6-5 | - | CASSLTRTPGEQYF | TGTGCCAGCAGTCTCACCCGGACCCCCGGGGAGCAGTACTTC
TRBJ1-1 | few | TRBV9 | - | CASSGRTPKDTEAFF | TGTGCCAGCAGCGGAAGGACCCCGAAGGACACTGAAGCTTTCTTT
TRBJ1-2 | - | TRBV20-1 | TRBD1 | CSARIAGGGGYTF | TGCAGTGCTAGAATCGCAGGGGGTGGTGGCTACACCTTC
TRBJ1-2 | few | TRBV20-1 | TRBD1 | CSAVGQAPGGYTF | TGCAGTGCCGTCGGACAGGCTCCCGGGGGCTACACCTTC
TRBJ2-1 | few | TRBV18 | - | CASSPPGLGDEQFF | TGTGCCAGCTCACCTCCGGGTTTGGGCGATGAGCAGTTCTTC
TRBJ1-2 | - | TRBV25-1 | - | CASSEYEGPGYGYTF | TGTGCCAGCAGTGAATACGAGGGGCCCGGCTATGGCTACACCTTC
TRBJ2-2 | - | TRBV6-6 | TRBD2 | CASSYSGRADTGELFF | TGTGCCAGCAGTTATAGCGGGAGGGCCGACACCGGGGAGCTGTTTTTT
TRBJ2-5 | - | TRBV20-1 | TRBD1 | CSAFGTGRIQTQYF | TGCAGTGCTTTCGGGACAGGGAGGATACAGACCCAGTACTTC
TRBJ1-3 | few | TRBV7-2 | TRBD1 | CASSRDRRYSGNTIYF | TGTGCCAGCAGCCGGGACAGGCGATACTCTGGAAACACCATATATTTT
TRBJ1-2 | - | TRBV18 | TRBD1 | CASSPRDRDGYTF | TGTGCCAGCTCACCACGGGACAGGGACGGCTACACCTTC
TRBJ2-7 | - | TRBV6-6 | TRBD1 | CASSPTDRGFYEQYF | TGTGCCAGCAGTCCGACGGACAGGGGATTCTACGAGCAGTACTTC
TRBJ1-1 | once | TRBV7-9 | - | CASSPKGRTMNTEAFF | TGTGCCAGCAGCCCCAAGGGAAGGACTATGAACACTGAAGCTTTCTTT
TRBJ2-5 | few | TRBV3-1 | - | CASTLWGEQETQYF | TGTGCCAGCACCCTCTGGGGCGAACAAGAGACCCAGTACTTC
TRBJ2-3 | - | TRBV2 | - | CASSEGSSGGTQYF | TGTGCCAGCAGTGAAGGGTCTAGTGGAGGTACGCAGTATTTT
TRBJ2-7 | - | TRBV11-2 | - | CASSPGNFREQYF | TGTGCCAGCAGCCCCGGGAACTTTCGCGAGCAGTACTTC
TRBJ1-3 | few | TRBV6-5 | - | CASSYSVSSGNTIYF | TGTGCCAGCAGTTACAGTGTGAGCTCTGGAAACACCATATATTTT
TRBJ1-1 | few | TRBV29-1 | - | CSVLPRGLNTEAFF | TGCAGCGTTTTACCCAGGGGACTGAACACTGAAGCTTTCTTT
TRBJ2-7 | - | TRBV28 | - | CACSASDGNYEQYF | TGTGCCTGCAGCGCCTCGGACGGCAACTACGAGCAGTACTTC
TRBJ1-4 | few | TRBV2 | TRBD1 | CASSVSTTGGFEKLFF | TGTGCCAGCAGTGTTAGCACGACAGGGGGCTTTGAAAAACTGTTTTTT
TRBJ2-1 | once | TRBV20-1 | - | CSARGPINEQFF | TGCAGTGCTAGAGGACCCATCAATGAGCAGTTCTTC
TRBJ2-3 | - | TRBV29-1 | TRBD1 | CSVESLTGGTTDTQYF | TGCAGCGTTGAGAGCCTGACAGGGGGTACGACAGATACGCAGTATTTT
TRBJ1-4 | - | TRBV29-1 | - | CSFSAGSNEKLFF | TGCAGCTTTTCGGCAGGCAGTAATGAAAAACTGTTTTTT
TRBJ2-1 | - | TRBV4-3 | - | CASSWTGLGFYEQFF | TGCGCCAGCAGCTGGACCGGGCTGGGGTTCTACGAGCAGTTCTTC
TRBJ1-4 | few | TRBV10-1 | - | CASSEQASGELFF | TGCGCCAGCAGTGAACAGGCGTCGGGGGAACTGTTTTTT
TRBJ1-1 | - | TRBV3-1 | TRBD1 | CASGNRGLGTEAFF | TGTGCCAGCGGCAACAGGGGGCTGGGCACTGAAGCTTTCTTT
TRBJ2-7 | few | TRBV27 | - | CASSIGGSEQYF | TGTGCCAGCAGTATCGGGGGTTCCGAGCAGTACTTC
TRBJ2-5 | few | TRBV3-1 | TRBD1 | CASSQGSLGDRGRQQYF | TGTGCCAGCAGCCAAGGTTCACTTGGGGACAGGGGGCGACAGCAGTACTTC
TRBJ1-1 | - | TRBV20-1 | - | CSARSGGVETEAFF | TGCAGTGCTAGATCGGGGGGGGTAGAGACTGAAGCTTTCTTT
TRBJ2-7 | few | TRBV5-6 | - | CASTFGVIKAFDPLNYEQYF | TGTGCCAGCACCTTCGGGGTGATCAAAGCGTTCGATCCCCTAAACTACGAGCAGTACTTC
TRBJ2-5 | few | TRBV20-1 | TRBD2 | CSARLAGGPRETQYF | TGCAGTGCGCGACTAGCGGGGGGCCCCCGAGAGACCCAGTACTTC
TRBJ2-7 | few | TRBV29-1 | TRBD1 | CSVRRDRVAYEQYF | TGCAGCGTCCGCCGGGACAGGGTTGCCTACGAGCAGTACTTC
TRBJ2-1 | - | TRBV7-3 | - | CASRAGPSTEQFF | TGTGCCAGCAGGGCTGGACCATCCACTGAGCAGTTCTTC
TRBJ2-1 | - | TRBV20-1 | - | CSADSGRLENEQFF | TGCAGTGCGGACTCCGGGAGACTAGAGAATGAGCAGTTCTTC
TRBJ2-1 | few | TRBV7-3 | TRBD2 | CASSLASGEPLQEQFF | TGTGCCAGCAGCTTAGCTAGCGGGGAGCCGTTGCAGGAGCAGTTCTTC
TRBJ2-7 | - | TRBV13 | TRBD2 | CATGLAGGGSHEQYF | TGTGCCACCGGACTAGCGGGAGGGGGCTCCCACGAGCAGTACTTC
TRBJ2-4 | - | TRBV20-1 | TRBD1 | CSATGTAENIQYF | TGCAGTGCGACCGGGACAGCAGAAAACATTCAGTACTTC
TRBJ1-2 | - | TRBV3-1 | - | CASSQARSQGYSRYTF | TGTGCCAGCAGCCAAGCAAGGTCGCAGGGGTATTCGCGCTACACCTTC
TRBJ2-7 | few | TRBV5-1 | - | CASSFGPISYEQYF | TGCGCCAGCAGCTTCGGACCAATCTCCTACGAGCAGTACTTC
TRBJ1-1 | - | TRBV4-3 | - | CASSQDRSSYTEAFF | TGCGCCAGCAGCCAAGATCGGTCCAGCTACACTGAAGCTTTCTTT
TRBJ1-1 | - | TRBV5-1 | - | CASRKSTLNTEAFF | TGCGCCAGCAGAAAATCCACACTGAACACTGAAGCTTTCTTT
TRBJ2-7 | few | TRBV7-2 | TRBD2 | CASSQTSGLNYEQYF | TGTGCCAGCAGCCAGACTAGCGGGCTTAACTACGAGCAGTACTTC
TRBJ2-2 | few | TRBV21-1 | - | CARGGGASTGELFF | TGTGCCAGAGGAGGGGGGGCGTCCACCGGGGAGCTGTTTTTT
TRBJ2-7 | many | TRBV6-1 | - | CASSEGWGRYEQYF | TGTGCCAGCAGTGAAGGATGGGGGCGGTACGAGCAGTACTTC